The 32 T cell receptor beta chains listed next were all sequenced from one sample in a study of blood T cell repertoires in COVID-19. Sequencing was performed with immunoSEQ multiplex PCR; in TCRdb, only in-frame clones are kept and a portion is missing. The sample yields roughly 220,000 clones, 65% to 85% seen once. The sequencing sample was made of PBMCs or T cells enriched from blood (not recorded which). The receptor source for this set is a woman between 35 and 50 years old who had recovered from COVID-19.

This chain uses TRBV9 with TRBJ2-2, with 11 nucleotides matching TRBD2. V shed 4 bases and J 6 bases; nucleotides not matched to a gene: 11. This CDR3 comprises 17 residues. The V gene's germline CDR1 is SGDLS and CDR2 YYNGEE. The CDR3 spells CASSSSSGRALPGELFF. In DNA, the CDR3 is TGTGCCAGCAGCTCGAGTAGCGGGAGGGCCCTGCCCGGGGAGCTGTTTTTT.

The chain carries TRBV10-2 and TRBJ1-2; the D gene is possibly TRBD1 (6 bases). Germline CDR1 is WSHSY and CDR2 is SAAADI. The CDR3 extends over 13 amino acids. V gave up 3 bases and J gave up 7 bases, with 12 bases separating them. The CDR3 sequence is CASSDGGGFGYTF. The DNA of the CDR3 is TGCGCCAGCAGTGATGGGGGGGGCTTTGGCTACACCTTC.

In regard to this clone: Different DNA sequences within this sample yield the same CDR3. The V and J genes are TRBV15 and TRBJ1-1; D is undetermined. Looked up from germline, CDR1 is LNHNV and CDR2 is YYDKDF (reference sequence). CDR3 length equals 13 residues. V lost 0 bases and J lost 1, with 3 bases in between. CDR3 residues: CATSRDRNTEAFF. CDR3 in DNA: TGTGCCACCAGCAGAGACCGGAACACTGAAGCTTTCTTT.

The chain links TRBV29-1 to TRBJ1-2; D may be TRBD1 (5 bases). The CDR3 runs to 12 residues. In germline, CDR1 is SQVTM, CDR2 ANQGSEA. V dropped 3 bases and J dropped 5 bases, with 10 bases sitting between them. CDR3 protein: CSVETRDYGYTF. The CDR3 nucleotides are TGCAGCGTTGAGACCAGGGATTATGGCTACACCTTC.

CDR3: CASSFSGGNTEAFF. The CDR3, as DNA: TGCGCCAGCAGCTTCTCCGGGGGAAACACTGAAGCTTTCTTT. The genes are TRBV5-1 and TRBJ1-1; D possibly corresponds to TRBD1 (5 bases). This CDR3 region has 14 residues. Per germline, CDR1 SGHRS and CDR2 YFSETQ. V was shortened by 2 bases and J by 2 bases, with 10 bases between the two germline ends.

The rearrangement joins TRBV11-3 to TRBJ2-7, with 8 bases fitting TRBD1. Germline CDR1 SGHNT, CDR2 YENEEA. The CDR3 sequence is 12 residues long. After removal of 3 bases from V and 6 bases from J, the junction contained 1 base not matched to a gene. As DNA, the CDR3 is TGTGCCAGCAGCTTTACAGGGGGCGAGCAGTACTTC. It encodes CASSFTGGEQYF.

The chain recombines TRBV7-2 with TRBJ2-3, with TRBD2 identical over 11 bases. Germline V gene sequence: CDR1 SGHTA, CDR2 FQGNSA. The CDR3 is made up of 19 amino acids. The V gene end was trimmed by 1 base and the J gene end by 2 bases; junction bases not matched to a gene: 11. The CDR3 DNA reads as TGTGCCAGCAGCTTAGTAGGAAGGGCTAGCGGGAGGTACACAGATACGCAGTATTTT. Translated, it gives CASSLVGRASGRYTDTQYF.

The chain is built from TRBV5-6 and TRBJ1-4; D might be TRBD1 (5 bases). Germline V gene data show CDR1 as SGHDT and CDR2 as YYEEEE. The ends were cut back, 0 bases at V and 0 bases at J, with 9 bases in the middle. The CDR3 is 16 residues long. Written as DNA, the CDR3 is TGTGCCAGCAGCTTGGAATGGGGGGCAACTAATGAAAAACTGTTTTTT. It translates to CASSLEWGATNEKLFF.

This chain links TRBV7-2 with TRBJ1-4, with 7 bases identical to TRBD1. Germline loops: CDR1 SGHTA, CDR2 FQGNSA. This CDR3 region has 15 residues. Trimming took 5 bases from V and 0 from J; bases not matched to a gene: 3. CDR3 bases: TGTGCCAGCAGCAAGACAGGGCCAACTAATGAAAAACTGTTTTTT. Its translation is CASSKTGPTNEKLFF.

This clone was detected only a few times. The rearrangement joins TRBV7-2 to TRBJ2-1; 8 bases are a match to TRBD2. V lost 7 bases to trimming and J lost 10 bases; unmatched junction nucleotides: 15. The CDR3 contains 15 residues. From germline, CDR1 is SGHTA and CDR2 FQGNSA. The CDR3 DNA follows: TGTGCCAGCACTACCGGGACTAGAAGTAATCGCGAGCAGTTCTTC. This gives the protein CASTTGTRSNREQFF.

This chain connects TRBV29-1 to TRBJ1-1; D possibly corresponds to TRBD1 (5 bases). Germline V gives CDR1 SQVTM, CDR2 ANQGSEA. Trimming shortened V by 3 bases and J by 11 bases, and 16 bases separated the two germline ends. The CDR3 length is 12 residues. CDR3 protein: CSVDSGGVGAFF. The CDR3 DNA reads as TGCAGCGTTGATTCCGGGGGTGTGGGTGCTTTCTTT.

This clone was detected only a few times. The chain recombines TRBV2 with TRBJ2-7; TRBD1 agrees at 8 bases. This CDR3 has 14 amino acids. With 6 bases clipped from V and 2 bases from J, the junction kept 6 bases outside the gene matches. Germline V gene data show CDR1 as SNHLY and CDR2 as FYNNEI. The DNA for the CDR3 is TGTGCCAGCAGGGCTCAGGGGGCAACCTACGAGCAGTACGTC. Encoded protein: CASRAQGATYEQYV.

This clone was seen a few times. The V call is TRBV28, the J call TRBJ1-2; weak D call: TRBD1 (6 bases). The CDR3 covers 15 residues. Germline assignment: CDR1 MDHEN and CDR2 SYDVKM. V lost 8 bases and J lost 8, with 24 bases in between. The CDR3 region has the DNA TGTGCCAGCGGAAGACAGGTATTGCGTAGTGAGGGCTACACCTTC. This sequence encodes CASGRQVLRSEGYTF.

This chain connects TRBV24-1 to TRBJ2-1; D is unresolved. CDR3 length: 11 amino acids. Germline CDR1 and CDR2: KGHDR and SFDVKD. The V end lost 1 base, the J end lost 10 bases, and 4 bases lay between the germline ends. DNA of the CDR3: TGTGCCACCAGTGATTTAGCGGAGCAGTTCTTC. Protein sequence: CATSDLAEQFF.

In its sample, this clone was seen once. The rearrangement joins TRBV10-2 to TRBJ2-7; 10 bases line up with TRBD2. The length of the CDR3 is 15 residues. The J segment lost 6 bases and the V segment lost 7 bases, leaving 12 bases of the junction unmatched. The germline CDR1 and CDR2 sequences are WSHSY and SAAADI. CDR3 amino acids: CASTASGSSSSEQYF. The CDR3 DNA reads TGCGCCAGCACAGCTAGCGGGAGTTCTTCGTCCGAGCAGTACTTC.

This chain uses TRBV5-5 with TRBJ1-2; 8 positions match TRBD1. The J segment lost 2 bases and the V segment lost 0 bases, leaving 6 bases of the junction unmatched. The CDR3 is 16 residues long. Per germline, CDR1 SGHKS and CDR2 YYEKEE (reference sequence). CDR3 nucleotides: TGTGCCAGCAGCTTGGCCGGAACAGGGGGGAACTATGGCTACACCTTC. Its protein product is CASSLAGTGGNYGYTF.

The rearrangement joins TRBV28 to TRBJ1-1; no clear D gene. Germline V lookup: CDR1 MDHEN, CDR2 SYDVKM. The CDR3 is 11 amino acids. V shed 5 bases and J shed 14 bases, with 15 bases lying between them. CDR3 sequence: CASSVVGRRFF. The CDR3 DNA follows: TGTGCCAGCAGTGTCGTGGGGAGGAGGTTCTTT.

Regarding this clone: It is unclear where the CDR3 begins or ends on the DNA, so no DNA is shown, and the CDR3 is as TCRdb lists it. The chain recombines TRBV9 with TRBJ2-2; the table's TRBD1 call for D was not verified on the DNA. CDR1 is SGDLS and CDR2 is YYNGEE in the germline V gene. The CDR3 is made up of 15 amino acids, end residues included. The CDR3 reads CASSFGPGDTGELFF.

This clone was seen more than once but under ten times. This rearrangement joins TRBV7-2 to TRBJ2-1, with 7 bases identical to TRBD2. V lost 1 base to trimming and J lost 9 bases; unmatched junction nucleotides: 12. Germline CDR1 reads SGHTA; CDR2 reads FQGNSA. CDR3 length: 16 amino acids. CDR3 nucleotides: TGTGCCAGCAGCTTAGTAGGGGCGGGAGTAGGGCCTGAGCAGTTCTTC. It specifies CASSLVGAGVGPEQFF.

The rearrangement links TRBV25-1 to TRBJ1-2; 7 bases fit TRBD1. V lost 4 bases to trimming and J lost 6 bases; unmatched junction nucleotides: 5. Germline CDR1 reads MGHDK; CDR2 reads SYGVNS. The CDR3 has 13 amino acids. The CDR3 loop reads CASSASGGNGYTF. DNA for the CDR3: TGTGCCAGCAGTGCGTCAGGGGGGAATGGCTACACCTTC.

The CDR3 sequence: CASSFGGAEYNEQFF. The CDR3 DNA follows: TGTGCCAGCAGCTTTGGGGGGGCTGAGTACAATGAGCAGTTCTTC. The V call is TRBV5-6, the J call TRBJ2-1, with a weak D call TRBD2 (7 bases). The CDR3 has 15 amino acids. CDR1 SGHDT and CDR2 YYEEEE come from the germline V gene. V lost 2 bases, J lost 4 bases, and 13 bases lay in between.

The chain combines TRBV10-1 with TRBJ2-2, with 7 positions matching TRBD2. The CDR3 extends over 17 amino acids. The germline V gene encodes CDR1 WNHNN and CDR2 SYGVQD (reference sequence). Losses at the gene ends were 6 bases for V and 0 bases for J; bases not matched to a gene: 10. The CDR3 loop is CASSEGVAGPNTGELFF. The DNA of the CDR3 is TGCGCCAGCAGCGAGGGAGTAGCGGGCCCGAACACCGGGGAGCTGTTTTTT.

This chain links TRBV10-1 with TRBJ2-1, with 12 bases aligning to TRBD2. This CDR3 is 15 amino acids long. In germline, CDR1 is WNHNN, CDR2 SYGVQD (reference sequence). The V gene end was trimmed by 6 bases and the J gene end by 5 bases; junction bases not matched to a gene: 5. CDR3 sequence reads: CASSRTSGDNNEQFF. In DNA, the CDR3 is TGCGCCAGCAGCAGGACTAGCGGGGACAACAATGAGCAGTTCTTC.

The rearrangement joins TRBV21-1 to TRBJ1-2; the table gives TRBD1 as D, unverified against the DNA. TRBV21-1 is termed a pseudogene. The CDR3 covers 14 residues. This CDR3 is CASSKIGTGSGYTF. For the CDR3, the DNA is TGTGCCAGCAGCAAAATAGGGACAGGCTCTGGCTACACCTTC.

This chain joins TRBV12-3 or TRBV12-4 and TRBJ1-1; D call uncertain. V shed 3 bases and J shed 3 bases, with 8 bases lying between them. CDR3 length equals 13 residues. CDR3 sequence (DNA): TGTGCCAGCAGTTTCATCCGGGACACTGAAGCTTTCTTT. This codes for CASSFIRDTEAFF.

The chain uses TRBV5-4 and TRBJ1-1; maybe TRBD1 (6 bases). Germline V gene lookup returns CDR1 SGHNT and CDR2 YYREEE (reference sequence). The CDR3 extends over 16 amino acids. V lost 2 bases and J 4 bases, leaving 18 bases between the germline ends. The CDR3, as DNA: TGTGCCAGCAGCTTTAGAAGGGGGGGTCGGGGCACTGAAGCTTTCTTT. It translates to CASSFRRGGRGTEAFF.

The chain links TRBV28 to TRBJ1-3, with D perhaps matching TRBD1 (5 bases). V lost 4 bases, J lost 2 bases, and 15 bases lay in between. CDR1 MDHEN and CDR2 SYDVKM come from the germline V gene. This CDR3 contains 16 residues. This CDR3 is CASSSHRNPPGNTIYF. The DNA for the CDR3 is TGTGCCAGCAGTTCTCACAGGAATCCTCCTGGAAACACCATATATTTT.

The genes are TRBV18 and TRBJ1-4; TRBD1 matches 10 bases. The V and J ends lost 5 bases and 7 bases, in that order; junction bases with no gene match: 7. The CDR3 loop spans 15 amino acids. The germline V gene has CDR1 KGHSH and CDR2 LQKENI. This chain's CDR3 is CASSTGQGSGEKLFF. Here the CDR3 DNA reads TGTGCCAGCTCAACGGGACAGGGGTCGGGTGAAAAACTGTTTTTT. The full variable domain, with the rest looked up from reference TRBV18 and TRBJ1-4, is NAGVMQNPRHLVRRRGQEARLRCSPMKGHSHVYWYRQLPEEGLKFMVYLQKENIIDESGMPKERFSAEFPKEGPSILRIQQVVRGDSAAYFCASSTGQGSGEKLFFGSGTQLSVL.

The chain employs TRBV6-2 or TRBV6-3 and TRBJ2-2; D is undetermined. The CDR3 is made up of 14 amino acids. Between the trimmed V and J ends, which lost 0 bases and 3 bases, there was a span of 5 bases. Germline loops: CDR1 MNHEY, CDR2 SVGEGT. CDR3 in amino acids: CASSYSRYTGELFF. For the CDR3, the DNA is TGTGCCAGCAGTTACTCCAGATACACCGGGGAGCTGTTTTTT.

The chain is built from TRBV18 and TRBJ2-7; TRBD2 matches 7 bases. There are 17 residues in the CDR3. V lost 3 bases to trimming and J lost 4 bases; unmatched junction nucleotides: 15. Germline-derived CDR1 and CDR2 are KGHSH and LQKENI. The CDR3 protein is CASSPLAERGFLYEQYV. Here the CDR3 DNA reads TGTGCCAGCTCACCCCTAGCGGAGAGGGGATTCTTGTACGAGCAGTACGTC.

The rearrangement joins TRBV27 to TRBJ1-2, with TRBD1 identical over 10 bases. V dropped 6 bases and J dropped 7; count of bases not matched to a gene: 8. CDR1 and CDR2 from the germline V gene are MNHEY and SMNVEV (reference sequence). CDR3 size: 14 residues. The CDR3 protein is CASSPTGGLSGYTF. For the CDR3, the DNA is TGTGCCAGCAGCCCGACAGGGGGCCTTTCTGGCTACACCTTC.

The V and J genes are TRBV5-4 and TRBJ1-2, with a tentative D call TRBD1 (5 bases). This CDR3 contains 13 residues. V dropped 3 bases and J dropped 4 bases, with 10 bases sitting between them. CDR1 is SGHNT, CDR2 YYREEE, per germline (reference sequence). The CDR3 loop reads CASSSPGVYGYTF. In nucleotides, the CDR3 is TGTGCCAGCAGCTCCCCGGGGGTCTATGGCTACACCTTC.